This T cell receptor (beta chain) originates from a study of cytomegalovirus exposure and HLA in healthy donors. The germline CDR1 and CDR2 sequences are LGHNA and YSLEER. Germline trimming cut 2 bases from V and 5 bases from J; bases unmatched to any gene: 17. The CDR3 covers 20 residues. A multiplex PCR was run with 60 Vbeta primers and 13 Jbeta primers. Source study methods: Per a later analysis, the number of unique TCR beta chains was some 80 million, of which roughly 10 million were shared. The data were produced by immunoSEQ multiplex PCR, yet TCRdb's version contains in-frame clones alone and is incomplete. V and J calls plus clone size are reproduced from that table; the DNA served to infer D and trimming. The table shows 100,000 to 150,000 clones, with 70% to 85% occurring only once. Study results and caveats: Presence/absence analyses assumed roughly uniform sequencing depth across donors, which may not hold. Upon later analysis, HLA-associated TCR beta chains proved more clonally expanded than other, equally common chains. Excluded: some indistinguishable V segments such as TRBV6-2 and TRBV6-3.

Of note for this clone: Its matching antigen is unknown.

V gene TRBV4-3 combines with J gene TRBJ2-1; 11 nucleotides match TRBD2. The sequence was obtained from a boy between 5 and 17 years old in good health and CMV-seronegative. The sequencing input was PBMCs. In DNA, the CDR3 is TGCGCCAGCAGCCAATCGGTGGTTCTAGCGGGAGGAAACAGGGACAATGAGCAGTTCTTC. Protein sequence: CASSQSVVLAGGNRDNEQFF.